A single sample gave rise to the 8 T cell receptor beta chains below, sequenced in a study of shared clonotypes between healthy human individuals. The assay was immunoSEQ multiplex PCR, and TCRdb's table has in-frame clones only and misses some. This sample yields approximately 1,000,000 clones, of which 70% to 80% are seen a single time; about 0.89% belongs to the top ten. Material for sequencing was memory CD4+ T cells from PBMCs. The subset here: CD45RA-negative fraction. These receptors were obtained from a man aged 18 to 30 in good health. Some clones in this sample may be carry-over from other donors' samples.

The chain has TRBV6-5 and TRBJ2-7; D gene ambiguous. Germline V gives CDR1 MNHEY, CDR2 SVGAGI. This CDR3 contains 11 residues. V was shortened by 5 bases and J by 5 bases, with 7 bases between the two germline ends. DNA for the CDR3: TGTGCCAGCAGTACCCGGGACGAGCAGTACTTC. This gives the protein CASSTRDEQYF.

This clone was found a few times. The CDR3 bases are TGTGCCAGCAGCTTAGCACGAGGATCACCCCTCCACTTT. It translates to CASSLARGSPLHF. This chain uses TRBV7-2 with TRBJ1-6; D ambiguous. Germline V gene sequence: CDR1 SGHTA, CDR2 FQGNSA. CDR3 length: 13 amino acids. Between the trimmed V and J ends, which lost 0 bases and 10 bases, there was a span of 7 bases. Full variable domain (rest looked up from reference TRBV7-2 and TRBJ1-6): GAGVSQSPSNKVTEKGKDVELRCDPISGHTALYWYRQSLGQGLEFLIYFQGNSAPDKSGLPSDRFSAERTGGSVSTLTIQRTQQEDSAVYLCASSLARGSPLHFGNGTRLTVT.

There are a few counts of this clone. The same CDR3 can be traced to other DNA sequences in this sample. The J gene is TRBJ1-3, the V gene TRBV18; 7 nucleotides agree with TRBD1. CDR3 length equals 14 residues. From germline, CDR1 is KGHSH and CDR2 LQKENI. V lost 2 bases to trimming and J lost 2 bases; unmatched junction nucleotides: 0. The CDR3: CASSPDRAGNTIYF. The CDR3 DNA is TGTGCCAGCTCACCAGACAGGGCTGGAAACACCATATATTTT. The full variable domain, with the rest looked up from reference TRBV18 and TRBJ1-3, is NAGVMQNPRHLVRRRGQEARLRCSPMKGHSHVYWYRQLPEEGLKFMVYLQKENIIDESGMPKERFSAEFPKEGPSILRIQQVVRGDSAAYFCASSPDRAGNTIYFGEGSWLTVV.

The CDR3 sequence is CASSSGMLETQYF. The CDR3 DNA reads as TGTGCCAGCAGCTCGGGGATGTTGGAGACCCAGTACTTC. This rearrangement joins TRBV7-6 to TRBJ2-5; the D gene is possibly TRBD2 (5 bases). CDR1 and CDR2 (germline): SGHVS, FNYEAQ. Trimming pared 4 bases from V and 5 bases from J, leaving 11 bases between. CDR3 length: 13 amino acids.

The chain is built from TRBV5-8 and TRBJ1-5, with 7 bases matching TRBD1. V lost 4 bases to trimming and J lost 3 bases; unmatched junction nucleotides: 7. Germline V gene sequence: CDR1 SGHTS, CDR2 YDEGEE. The CDR3 contains 15 residues. CDR3 in amino acids: CASSGLQGPNQPQHF. The CDR3, as DNA: TGTGCCAGCAGCGGACTACAGGGGCCCAATCAGCCCCAGCATTTT.

The chain couples TRBV2 to TRBJ2-2; D possibly corresponds to TRBD2 (6 bases). CDR3 length: 15 residues. Germline CDR1 reads SNHLY; CDR2 reads FYNNEI. V was shortened by 8 bases and J by 3 bases, with 16 bases between the two germline ends. CDR3 sequence reads: CASRLREVDTGELFF. DNA for the CDR3: TGTGCCAGCCGACTCAGGGAGGTGGACACCGGGGAGCTGTTTTTT.

V and J are TRBV28 and TRBJ1-2; D is ambiguous. This CDR3 has 13 residues. CDR1 and CDR2 (germline): MDHEN, SYDVKM. V was trimmed by 6 bases and J by 5 bases, leaving 13 bases between them. CDR3: CASSSVQGYGYTF. As DNA, the CDR3 is TGTGCCAGCAGCTCCGTTCAAGGGTATGGCTACACCTTC.

This chain connects TRBV4-1 to TRBJ2-5; 13 nucleotides align to TRBD2. The trim removed 4 bases at V and 5 bases at J, leaving 4 bases unmatched. Per the germline V gene, CDR1 is MGHRA and CDR2 is YSYEKL. The CDR3 has 15 residues. The CDR3 loop is CASSRGLAGQETQYF. CDR3 nucleotides: TGCGCCAGCAGCCGGGGACTAGCGGGACAGGAGACCCAGTACTTC.